The 20 T cell receptor beta chains below all came from one sample that was sequenced in a study of cytomegalovirus exposure and HLA in healthy donors (dated by TCRdb to 2017 to 2019). Library preparation was by the immunoSEQ multiplex PCR assay. For the multiplex PCR, a mixture combining 60 forward primers for TCR Vbeta segments and 13 reverse primers for TCR Jbeta segments was used. Sourced from immuneACCESS, this table was stored by TCRdb with only in-frame sequences that have V and J called. A share of the clones is absent; for the studies checked, an unresolved V gene accounts for under half, and the remainder has no known explanation. The sample table contains 74,000 or so clones; only one count was recorded for around 77% of them. The ten largest clones represent roughly a fifth of the sample. The sequenced material came from PBMCs. The origin of the receptors is a woman in her thirties or forties in good health and CMV-seropositive.

This clone has only a few counts. The CDR3 DNA sequence: TGTGCCAGCAAACCGGCTAGCGGAGGGGGAACCGGGGAGCTGTTTTTT. This codes for CASKPASGGGTGELFF. The chain recombines TRBV9 with TRBJ2-2; weak D call: TRBD2 (7 bases). V was trimmed by 6 bases and J by 5 bases, leaving 20 bases between them. Germline CDR1 is SGDLS and CDR2 is YYNGEE. The CDR3 has 16 residues.

V gene TRBV6-5 combines with J gene TRBJ2-7; TRBD2 matches at 10 bases. CDR1 is MNHEY and CDR2 is SVGAGI in the germline V gene. CDR3 size: 15 residues. J lost 1 base, V lost 5 bases, and 5 bases had no gene match. The chain's CDR3 is CASSRSGRASYEQYF. For the CDR3, the DNA is TGTGCCAGCAGTCGGAGCGGGAGGGCGTCCTACGAGCAGTACTTC.

The chain couples TRBV9 to TRBJ1-1; 9 nucleotides match TRBD1. Germline CDR1 is SGDLS and CDR2 is YYNGEE. The V gene end was trimmed by 1 base and the J gene end by 11 bases; junction bases not matched to a gene: 9. The CDR3 loop spans 14 amino acids. The CDR3 spells CASSVTADRGVAFF. The CDR3 nucleotides are TGTGCCAGCAGCGTAACCGCGGACAGGGGAGTTGCTTTCTTT.

The rearrangement uses TRBV5-8 and TRBJ2-5; a weak D match, TRBD2 (6 bases). Germline assignment: CDR1 SGHTS and CDR2 YDEGEE. The CDR3 totals 14 residues. V was shortened by 2 bases and J by 0 bases, with 8 bases between the two germline ends. Written as DNA, the CDR3 is TGTGCCAGCAGCTTTGGACTAAACCAAGAGACCCAGTACTTC. As protein: CASSFGLNQETQYF.

The chain couples TRBV9 to TRBJ2-1; no clear D gene. V lost 0 bases and J lost 4, with 11 bases in between. The CDR3 extends over 15 amino acids. Germline assignment: CDR1 SGDLS and CDR2 YYNGEE. The chain's CDR3 is CASSVDSTTYNEQFF. For the CDR3, the DNA is TGTGCCAGCAGCGTAGATTCTACTACTTACAATGAGCAGTTCTTC. Filled out from reference TRBV9 and TRBJ2-1, the complete variable domain reads DSGVTQTPKHLITATGQRVTLRCSPRSGDLSVYWYQQSLDQGLQFLIQYYNGEERAKGNILERFSAQQFPDLHSELNLSSLELGDSALYFCASSVDSTTYNEQFFGPGTRLTVL.

The rearrangement joins TRBV29-1 to TRBJ2-1; D is ambiguous. The V gene's germline CDR1 is SQVTM and CDR2 ANQGSEA. The CDR3 sequence is 13 residues long. The germline V and J ends were trimmed by 4 bases and 5 bases, with 12 bases remaining between them. The CDR3 region is CSVGLLFNNEQFF. The CDR3 nucleotides read TGCAGCGTTGGGCTACTATTCAACAATGAGCAGTTCTTC.

The chain couples TRBV4-2 to TRBJ2-7; 13 bases are a match to TRBD2. The ends lost 1 base at V and 4 bases at J; junction bases unmatched: 7. Germline V gene data show CDR1 as LGHNA and CDR2 as YNFKEQ. CDR3 length: 17 amino acids. CDR3 coding DNA: TGTGCCAGCAGCCAAGTGGGACTAGCGGGGCGCACTTACGAGCAGTACTTC. This translates into CASSQVGLAGRTYEQYF.

This chain joins TRBV5-1 and TRBJ2-7, with TRBD1 matching over 11 bases. V lost 4 bases, J lost 4 bases, and 7 bases stayed unmatched. The CDR3 is 15 amino acids. Per the germline V gene, CDR1 is SGHRS and CDR2 is YFSETQ. CDR3: CASSRRTGGDYEQYF. CDR3 bases: TGCGCCAGCAGCCGCCGGACAGGGGGCGATTACGAGCAGTACTTC.

This sequence joins TRBV5-6 and TRBJ2-1; the match to TRBD2 covers 9 bases. The CDR3 has 16 amino acids. J was trimmed by 5 bases and V by 2 bases; bases with no gene match: 8. Germline CDR1 is SGHDT and CDR2 is YYEEEE. CDR3 sequence reads: CASSFGSSGAHNEQFF. The CDR3 DNA reads TGTGCCAGCAGCTTTGGTTCTAGCGGGGCCCACAATGAGCAGTTCTTC.

This clone was observed a few times. J is TRBJ2-3 and V is TRBV5-1; 7 positions agree with TRBD2. CDR1 SGHRS and CDR2 YFSETQ come from the germline V gene. The trim removed 6 bases at V and 1 base at J, leaving 14 bases unmatched. This CDR3 contains 17 residues. The DNA for the CDR3 is TGCGCCAGCATGAGCAGCGGGACCGGAAAAGGCACAGATACGCAGTATTTT. This gives the protein CASMSSGTGKGTDTQYF.

CDR3 protein: CASSVGQNNQPQHF. CDR3 DNA sequence: TGTGCCAGTAGTGTTGGACAGAACAATCAGCCCCAGCATTTT. V gene TRBV19 combines with J gene TRBJ1-5, with D maybe TRBD1 (6 bases). CDR1 is LNHDA and CDR2 is SQIVND in the germline V gene (reference sequence). This CDR3 has 14 amino acids. The germline V and J ends were trimmed by 5 bases and 3 bases, with 11 bases remaining between them. Combining the CDR3 with reference TRBV19 and TRBJ1-5 gives the whole variable domain DGGITQSPKYLFRKEGQNVTLSCEQNLNHDAMYWYRQDPGQGLRLIYYSQIVNDFQKGDIAEGYSVSREKKESFPLTVTSAQKNPTAFYLCASSVGQNNQPQHFGDGTRLSIL.

The V call is TRBV30, the J call TRBJ2-7; 8 bases line up with TRBD1. Germline CDR1 and CDR2: GTSNPN and SVGIG (reference sequence). V trimming: 8 bases; J trimming: 0 bases; junction bases outside the gene matches: 12. This CDR3 has 15 amino acids. The CDR3 loop reads CAGMTGRGLSYEQYF. The CDR3 nucleotides are TGTGCCGGGATGACAGGCAGGGGGCTCTCCTACGAGCAGTACTTC.

V gene TRBV4-2 combines with J gene TRBJ2-1; D is ambiguous. Germline CDR1 reads LGHNA; CDR2 reads YNFKEQ. V shed 0 bases and J shed 7 bases, with 13 bases lying between them. The CDR3 spans 15 residues. Written as DNA, the CDR3 is TGTGCCAGCAGCCAAGATTATCAAGCTAGGAATGAGCAGTTCTTC. It codes for CASSQDYQARNEQFF.

The chain carries TRBV7-9 and TRBJ2-5; a weak D match, TRBD1 (6 bases). Trimming left V 5 bases short and J 0 bases short, with 10 bases between. Germline-derived CDR1 and CDR2 are SEHNR and FQNEAQ (reference sequence). The CDR3 extends over 14 amino acids. CDR3 loop: CASSGGQYQETQYF. The CDR3, as DNA: TGTGCCAGCAGCGGAGGACAGTACCAAGAGACCCAGTACTTC.

The chain couples TRBV6-6 to TRBJ2-2; perhaps TRBD1 as D (5 bases). CDR3 length equals 13 residues. Trimming cost V 6 bases and J 6 bases, with 11 bases left between them. Germline-derived CDR1 and CDR2 are MNHNY and SVGAGI (reference sequence). Written as DNA, the CDR3 is TGTGCCAGCAGATTTGAAGGGGCCGGGGAGCTGTTTTTT. As protein: CASRFEGAGELFF.

V usage is TRBV2 and J usage is TRBJ2-1, with 10 bases aligning to TRBD2. The CDR3 runs to 15 residues. V shed 6 bases and J 9 bases; nucleotides not matched to a gene: 11. Germline V CDR1 and CDR2: SNHLY, FYNNEI. For the CDR3, the DNA is TGTGCCAGCAGCCAAACCCTAGCGGGAGCGGGTGAGCAGTTCTTC. Translated: CASSQTLAGAGEQFF. Filled out from reference TRBV2 and TRBJ2-1, the complete variable domain reads EPEVTQTPSHQVTQMGQEVILRCVPISNHLYFYWYRQILGQKVEFLVSFYNNEISEKSEIFDDQFSVERPDGSNFTLKIRSTKLEDSAMYFCASSQTLAGAGEQFFGPGTRLTVL.

This rearrangement joins TRBV10-3 to TRBJ2-5; D possibly corresponds to TRBD2 (5 bases). The CDR3 extends over 12 amino acids. Trimming cost V 4 bases and J 5 bases, with 8 bases left between them. The germline V gene has CDR1 ENHRY and CDR2 SYGVKD. CDR3: CAISVASETQYF. The CDR3 coding sequence is TGTGCCATCAGTGTCGCTAGCGAGACCCAGTACTTC.

The chain combines TRBV28 with TRBJ2-7; no reliable D call. CDR1 is MDHEN, CDR2 SYDVKM, per germline. The CDR3 runs to 12 residues. V dropped 2 bases and J dropped 5 bases, with 7 bases sitting between them. This chain's CDR3 is CASSLVVNEQYF. The CDR3 DNA sequence: TGTGCCAGCAGTTTAGTAGTCAACGAGCAGTACTTC.

The J gene is TRBJ1-4, the V gene TRBV19, with D hard to call. CDR1 and CDR2 (germline): LNHDA, SQIVND (reference sequence). The CDR3 is 14 residues long. V was shortened by 7 bases and J by 0 bases, with 9 bases between the two germline ends. The CDR3 nucleotides are TGTGCCAGTAAACAGCCCGCAACTAATGAAAAACTGTTTTTT. This gives the protein CASKQPATNEKLFF.

CDR3 DNA sequence: TGTGCCAGCAGCCCCCGAGGACAGGTGAACACTGAAGCTTTCTTT. As protein: CASSPRGQVNTEAFF. This rearrangement joins TRBV9 to TRBJ1-1, with 7 positions matching TRBD1. From germline, CDR1 is SGDLS and CDR2 YYNGEE. Trimming cost V 4 bases and J 0 bases; bases outside gene matches: 6. CDR3 length: 15 residues.